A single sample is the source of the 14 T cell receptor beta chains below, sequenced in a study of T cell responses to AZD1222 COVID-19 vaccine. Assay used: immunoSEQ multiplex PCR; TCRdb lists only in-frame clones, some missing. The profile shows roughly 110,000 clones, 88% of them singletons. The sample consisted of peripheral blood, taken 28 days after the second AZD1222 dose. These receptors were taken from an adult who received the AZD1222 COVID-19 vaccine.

Here the CDR3 reads CASSLTSLAGQNTIYF. The CDR3 nucleotides read TGTGCCAGCAGCTTGACGTCTTTGGCAGGGCAGAACACCATATATTTT. The V and J genes are TRBV11-2 and TRBJ1-3; D is possibly TRBD1 (5 bases). CDR1 and CDR2 (germline): SGHAT, FQNNGV. V was cut by 3 bases and J by 7 bases, with 19 bases left in between. CDR3 length: 16 residues.

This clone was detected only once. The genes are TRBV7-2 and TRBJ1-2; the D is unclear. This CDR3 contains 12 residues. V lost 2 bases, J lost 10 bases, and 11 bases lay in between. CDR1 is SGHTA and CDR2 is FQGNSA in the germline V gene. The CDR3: CASSLHGQLYTF. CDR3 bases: TGTGCCAGCAGCTTACATGGGCAGCTCTACACCTTC. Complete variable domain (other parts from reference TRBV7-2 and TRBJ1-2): GAGVSQSPSNKVTEKGKDVELRCDPISGHTALYWYRQSLGQGLEFLIYFQGNSAPDKSGLPSDRFSAERTGGSVSTLTIQRTQQEDSAVYLCASSLHGQLYTFGSGTRLTVV.

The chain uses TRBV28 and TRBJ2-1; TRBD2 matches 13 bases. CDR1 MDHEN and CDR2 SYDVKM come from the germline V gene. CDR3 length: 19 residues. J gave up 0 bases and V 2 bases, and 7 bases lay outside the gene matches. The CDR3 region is CASSLRPGLAGSSYNEQFF. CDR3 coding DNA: TGTGCCAGCAGTTTACGACCGGGACTAGCGGGGAGCTCCTACAATGAGCAGTTCTTC.

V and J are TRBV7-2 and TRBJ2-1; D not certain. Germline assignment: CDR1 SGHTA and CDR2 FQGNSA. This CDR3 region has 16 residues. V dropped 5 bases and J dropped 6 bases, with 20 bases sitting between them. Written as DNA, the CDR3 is TGTGCCAGCAGCCTCCTGGGAAGTAGTGTTGTCAATGAGCAGTTCTTC. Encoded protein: CASSLLGSSVVNEQFF.

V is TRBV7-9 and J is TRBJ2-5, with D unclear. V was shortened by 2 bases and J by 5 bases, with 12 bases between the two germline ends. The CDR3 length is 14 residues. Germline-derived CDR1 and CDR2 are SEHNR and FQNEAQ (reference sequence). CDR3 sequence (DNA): TGTGCCAGCAGCTTACCCGTCAGCGAGGAGACCCAGTACTTC. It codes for CASSLPVSEETQYF.

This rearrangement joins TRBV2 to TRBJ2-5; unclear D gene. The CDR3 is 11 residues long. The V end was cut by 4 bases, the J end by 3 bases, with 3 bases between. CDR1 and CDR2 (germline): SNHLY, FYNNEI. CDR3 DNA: TGTGCCAGCAGTGGGGAAGAGACCCAGTACTTC. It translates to CASSGEETQYF.

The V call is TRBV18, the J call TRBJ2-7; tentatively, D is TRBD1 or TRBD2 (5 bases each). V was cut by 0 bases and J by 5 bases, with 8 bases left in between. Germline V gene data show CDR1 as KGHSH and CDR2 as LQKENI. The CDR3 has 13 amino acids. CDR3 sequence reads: CASSPPGEDEQYF. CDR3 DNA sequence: TGTGCCAGCTCACCACCGGGGGAAGACGAGCAGTACTTC.

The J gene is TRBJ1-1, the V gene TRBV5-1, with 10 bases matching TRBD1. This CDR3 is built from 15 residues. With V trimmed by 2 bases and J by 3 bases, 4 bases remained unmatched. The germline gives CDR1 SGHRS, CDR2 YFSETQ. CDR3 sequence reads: CASSLGGTGDTEAFF. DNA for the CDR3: TGCGCCAGCAGCTTAGGAGGGACAGGGGACACTGAAGCTTTCTTT.

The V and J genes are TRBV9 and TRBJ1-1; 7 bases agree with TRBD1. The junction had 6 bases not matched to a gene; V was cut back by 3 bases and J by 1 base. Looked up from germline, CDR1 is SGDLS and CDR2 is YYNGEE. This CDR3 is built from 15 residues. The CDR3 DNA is TGTGCCAGCAGCGCTAACACAGGGGCGAACACTGAAGCTTTCTTT. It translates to CASSANTGANTEAFF.

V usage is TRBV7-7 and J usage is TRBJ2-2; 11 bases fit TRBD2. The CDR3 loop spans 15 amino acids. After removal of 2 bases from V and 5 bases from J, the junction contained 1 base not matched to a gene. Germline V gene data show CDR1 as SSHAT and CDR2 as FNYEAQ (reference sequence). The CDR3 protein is CASSLLAGGTGELFF. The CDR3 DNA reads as TGTGCCAGCAGCTTACTAGCGGGGGGAACCGGGGAGCTGTTTTTT.

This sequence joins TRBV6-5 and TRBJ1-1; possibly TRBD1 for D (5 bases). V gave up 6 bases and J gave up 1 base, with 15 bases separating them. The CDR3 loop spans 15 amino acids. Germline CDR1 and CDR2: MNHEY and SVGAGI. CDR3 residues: CASRLSPGGNTEAFF. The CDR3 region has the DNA TGTGCCAGCAGACTTTCCCCGGGGGGGAACACTGAAGCTTTCTTT.

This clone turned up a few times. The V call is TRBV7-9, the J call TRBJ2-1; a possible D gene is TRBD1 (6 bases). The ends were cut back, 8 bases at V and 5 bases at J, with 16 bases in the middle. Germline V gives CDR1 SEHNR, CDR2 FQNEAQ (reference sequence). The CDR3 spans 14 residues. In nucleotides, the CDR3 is TGTGCCAGCGCCCGGCTAGAGGGGGACAATGAGCAGTTCTTC. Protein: CASARLEGDNEQFF.

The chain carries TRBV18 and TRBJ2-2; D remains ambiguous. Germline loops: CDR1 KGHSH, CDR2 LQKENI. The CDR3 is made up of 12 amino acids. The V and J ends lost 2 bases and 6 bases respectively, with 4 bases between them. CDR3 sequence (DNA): TGTGCCAGCTCACCAAACCCCGGGGAGCTGTTTTTT. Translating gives CASSPNPGELFF.

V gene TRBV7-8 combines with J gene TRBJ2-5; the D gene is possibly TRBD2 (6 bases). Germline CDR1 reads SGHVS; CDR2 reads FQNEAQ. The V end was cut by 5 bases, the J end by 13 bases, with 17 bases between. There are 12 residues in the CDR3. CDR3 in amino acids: CASSLMGDSSYF. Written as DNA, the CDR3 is TGTGCCAGCAGCCTAATGGGGGACTCCTCGTACTTC.